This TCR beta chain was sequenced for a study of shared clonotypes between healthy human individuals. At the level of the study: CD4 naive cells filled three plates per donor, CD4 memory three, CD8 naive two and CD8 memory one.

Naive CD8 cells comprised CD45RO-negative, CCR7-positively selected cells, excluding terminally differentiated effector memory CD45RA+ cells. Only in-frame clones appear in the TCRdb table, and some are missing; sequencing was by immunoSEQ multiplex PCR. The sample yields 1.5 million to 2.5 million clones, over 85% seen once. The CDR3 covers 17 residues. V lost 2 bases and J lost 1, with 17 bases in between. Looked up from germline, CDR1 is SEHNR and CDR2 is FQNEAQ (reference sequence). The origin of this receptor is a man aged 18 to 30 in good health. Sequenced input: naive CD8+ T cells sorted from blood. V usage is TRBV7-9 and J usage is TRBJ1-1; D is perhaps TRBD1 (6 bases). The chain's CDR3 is CASSLRGTGQTNTEAFF. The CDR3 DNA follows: TGTGCCAGCAGCTTAAGAGGTACCGGACAGACGAACACTGAAGCTTTCTTT.